This TCR beta chain was observed in a study of beta chain features in type 1 diabetes. Study results and caveats: Type 1 diabetes patients had moderately but significantly shorter TCRB CDR3s in all four CD4+ subsets. The study notes PCR might favor shorter templates equally in patients and controls.

Comment on this clone: As yet, its antigen is unknown.

CDR1 and CDR2 from the germline V gene are SGHTA and FQGNSA. This CDR3 comprises 14 residues. V was cut by 1 base and J by 2 bases, with 7 bases left in between. As every portion of the isolated RNA was reverse transcribed, the sequencing read expressed TCRB transcripts. The protocol was immunoSEQ multiplex PCR, while the TCRdb copy is restricted to in-frame clones and leaves out a portion. The sample has more than 250,000 clones, around 24% seen once. The receptor was derived from a woman aged 25 to 39 with type 1 diabetes. The chain uses TRBV7-2 and TRBJ2-3, with no clear D. The sequenced material came from naive CD4+ T cells from blood. This CDR3 is CASSLVRVTDTQYF. The CDR3 DNA reads as TGTGCCAGCAGCTTAGTACGGGTCACAGATACGCAGTATTTT.